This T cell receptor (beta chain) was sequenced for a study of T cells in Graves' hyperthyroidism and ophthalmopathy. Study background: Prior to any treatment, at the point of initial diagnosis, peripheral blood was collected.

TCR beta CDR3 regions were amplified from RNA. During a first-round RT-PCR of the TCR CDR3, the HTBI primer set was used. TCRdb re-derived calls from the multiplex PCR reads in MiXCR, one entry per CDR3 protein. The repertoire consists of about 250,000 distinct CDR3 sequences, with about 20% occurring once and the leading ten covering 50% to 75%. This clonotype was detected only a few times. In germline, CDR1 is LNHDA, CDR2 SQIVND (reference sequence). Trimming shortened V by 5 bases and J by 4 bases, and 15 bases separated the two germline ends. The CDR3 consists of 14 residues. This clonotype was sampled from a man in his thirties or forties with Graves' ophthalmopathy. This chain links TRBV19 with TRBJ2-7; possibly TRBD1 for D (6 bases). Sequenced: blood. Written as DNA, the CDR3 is TGTGCCAGTAGTGGACAGCTCCGGGGTTACGAGCAGTACTTC. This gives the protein CASSGQLRGYEQYF.